The entry that follows covers one T cell receptor beta chain sequence. No antigen is known for it. The germline V and J ends were trimmed by 0 bases and 11 bases, with 4 bases remaining between them. The CDR3 totals 10 residues. Germline V gene lookup returns CDR1 MNHNY and CDR2 SVGAGI (reference sequence). The sample is drawn from a study of OX40 agonist ivuxolimab in advanced cancers. Study-wide points: Among the lowest levels of clonal expansion were found in partial responders at 0.1-3.0 mg/kg. At doses 0.1 to 3.0 mg/kg, CD4+ and CD8+ clones expanded.

Method: immunoSEQ multiplex PCR; TCRdb's copy keeps in-frame clones and lacks some. The data contain tens of thousands of clones, 80% to 90% of them singletons. The material sequenced was CD4+ or CD8+ T cells sorted from blood, taken in a trial of the OX40 agonist ivuxolimab. The TCR comes from an adult with an advanced solid tumor such as melanoma, head and neck, liver or kidney cancer. The rearrangement joins TRBV6-6 to TRBJ1-1; D gene ambiguous. The CDR3 loop reads CASSYSTAFF. The CDR3 nucleotides are TGTGCCAGCAGTTACTCGACTGCTTTCTTT.